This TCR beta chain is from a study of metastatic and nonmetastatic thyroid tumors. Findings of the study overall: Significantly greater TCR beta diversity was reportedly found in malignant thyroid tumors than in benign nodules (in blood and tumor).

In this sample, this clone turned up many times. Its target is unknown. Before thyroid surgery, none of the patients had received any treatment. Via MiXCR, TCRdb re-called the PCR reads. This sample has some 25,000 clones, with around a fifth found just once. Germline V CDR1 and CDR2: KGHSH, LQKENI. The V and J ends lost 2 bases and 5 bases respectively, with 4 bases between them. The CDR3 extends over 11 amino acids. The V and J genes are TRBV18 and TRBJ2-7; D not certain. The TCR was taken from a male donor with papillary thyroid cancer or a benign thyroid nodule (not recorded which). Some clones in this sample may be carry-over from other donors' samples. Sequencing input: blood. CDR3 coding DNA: TGTGCCAGCTCACCAGGGGACGAGCAGTACTTC. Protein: CASSPGDEQYF.